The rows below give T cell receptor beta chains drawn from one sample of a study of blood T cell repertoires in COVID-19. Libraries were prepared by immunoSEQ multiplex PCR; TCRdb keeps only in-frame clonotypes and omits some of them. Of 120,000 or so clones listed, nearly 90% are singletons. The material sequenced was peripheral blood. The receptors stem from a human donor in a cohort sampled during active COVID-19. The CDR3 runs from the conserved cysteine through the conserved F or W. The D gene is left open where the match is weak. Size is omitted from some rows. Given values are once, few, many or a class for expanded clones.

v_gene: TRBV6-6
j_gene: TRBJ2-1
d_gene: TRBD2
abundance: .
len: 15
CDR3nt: TGTGCCAGCAGTTCTGGACTAGCGGGGGGAGGTGAGCAGTTCTTC
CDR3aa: CASSSGLAGGGEQFF

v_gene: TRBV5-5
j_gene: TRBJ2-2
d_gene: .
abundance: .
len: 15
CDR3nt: TGTGCCAGCAGCTTGCGACAACAGAACACCGGGGAGCTGTTTTTT
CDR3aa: CASSLRQQNTGELFF

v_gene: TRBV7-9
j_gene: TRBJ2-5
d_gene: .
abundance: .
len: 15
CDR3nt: TGTGCCAGCAGCCCGCCCGAGCTCCAGGGGACGACCCAGTACTTC
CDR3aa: CASSPPELQGTTQYF

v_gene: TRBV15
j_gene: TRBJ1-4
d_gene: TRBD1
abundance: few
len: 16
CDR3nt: TGTGCCACCAGCAGGGACAGGGGGAGGACTAATGAAAAACTGTTTTTT
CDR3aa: CATSRDRGRTNEKLFF

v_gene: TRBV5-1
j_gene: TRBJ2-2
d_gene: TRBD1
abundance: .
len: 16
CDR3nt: TGCGCCAGCAGCAGAATGGGGACAGGGGGCACCGGGGAGCTGTTTTTT
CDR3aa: CASSRMGTGGTGELFF

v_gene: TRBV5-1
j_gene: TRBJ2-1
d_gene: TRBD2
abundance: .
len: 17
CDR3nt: TGCGCCAGCAGCTGGGGGCATGGACTAGCGGGGGACAATGAGCAGTTCTTC
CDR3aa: CASSWGHGLAGDNEQFF

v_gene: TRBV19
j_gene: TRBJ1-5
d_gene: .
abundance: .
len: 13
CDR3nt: TGTGCCAGTAACCACCAGATTAATCAGCCCCAGCATTTT
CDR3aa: CASNHQINQPQHF

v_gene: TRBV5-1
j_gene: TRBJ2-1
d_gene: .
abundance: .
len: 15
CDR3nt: TGCGCCAGCAGCCTTCTACTCGTCGTGGGGAGTGAGCAGTTCTTC
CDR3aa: CASSLLLVVGSEQFF

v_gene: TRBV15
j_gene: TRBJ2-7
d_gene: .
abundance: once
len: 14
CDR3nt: TGTGCCACCAGCGACCCGGACTACTCATACGAGCAGTACTTC
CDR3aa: CATSDPDYSYEQYF

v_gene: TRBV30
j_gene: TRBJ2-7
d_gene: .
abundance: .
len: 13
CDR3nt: TGTGCCTCCATTCCTAACGGGGGATACGAGCAGTACTTC
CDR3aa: CASIPNGGYEQYF

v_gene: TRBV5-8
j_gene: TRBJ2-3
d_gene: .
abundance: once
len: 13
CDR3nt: TGTGCCAGCAGCTCCGACAGGCCAGATACGCAGTATTTT
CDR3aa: CASSSDRPDTQYF

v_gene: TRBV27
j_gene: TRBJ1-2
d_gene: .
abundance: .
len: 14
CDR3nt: TGTGCCAGCAGTAAGGACACCTTCGGAAGTGGCTACACCTTC
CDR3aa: CASSKDTFGSGYTF

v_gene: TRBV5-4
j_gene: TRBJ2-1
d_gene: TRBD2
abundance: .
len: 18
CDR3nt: TGTGCCAGCACCGCGGGGGGTCCCGCCACGATCGCCTACAATGAGCAGTTCTTC
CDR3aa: CASTAGGPATIAYNEQFF

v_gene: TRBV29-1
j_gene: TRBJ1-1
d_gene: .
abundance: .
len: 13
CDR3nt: TGCAGCGTTGAAAGGACAGTGAACACTGAAGCTTTCTTT
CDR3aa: CSVERTVNTEAFF

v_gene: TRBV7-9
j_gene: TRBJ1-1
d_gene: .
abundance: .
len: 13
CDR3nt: TGTGCCAGCAGCCTAACGGGGAACACTGAAGCTTTCTTT
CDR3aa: CASSLTGNTEAFF

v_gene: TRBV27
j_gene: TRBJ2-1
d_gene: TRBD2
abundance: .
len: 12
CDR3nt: TGTGCCAGCAGCCCAGCTAGCGGGAGGTTGTTCTTC
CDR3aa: CASSPASGRLFF

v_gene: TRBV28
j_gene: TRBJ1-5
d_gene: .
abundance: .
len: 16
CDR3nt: TGTGCCAGCAGTTTCGCCCCGGACTTGAGCAATCAGCCCCAGCATTTT
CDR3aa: CASSFAPDLSNQPQHF

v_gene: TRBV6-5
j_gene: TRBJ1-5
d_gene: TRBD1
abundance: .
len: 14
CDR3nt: TGTGCCAGCAGTCAGACAGGGGGGAATCAGCCCCAGCATTTT
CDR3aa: CASSQTGGNQPQHF

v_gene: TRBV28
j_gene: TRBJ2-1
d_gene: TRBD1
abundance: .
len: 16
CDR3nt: TGTGCCAGCAGCATAACGGGACAGGGATACAACAATGAGCAGTTCTTC
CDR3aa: CASSITGQGYNNEQFF

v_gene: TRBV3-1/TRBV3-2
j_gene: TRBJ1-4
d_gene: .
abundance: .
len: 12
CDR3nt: TGTGCCAGTGGGAGCGCCGGCGAAAAACTGTTTTTT
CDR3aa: CASGSAGEKLFF

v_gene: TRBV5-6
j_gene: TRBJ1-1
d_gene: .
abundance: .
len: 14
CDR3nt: TGTGCCAGCAGCTCCTCACGGGGGAACACTGAAGCTTTCTTT
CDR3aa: CASSSSRGNTEAFF

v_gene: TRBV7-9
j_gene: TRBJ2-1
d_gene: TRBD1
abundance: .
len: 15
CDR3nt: TGTGCCAGCAGCTTACGCGGACAGGGTGACAATGAGCAGTTCTTC
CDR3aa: CASSLRGQGDNEQFF

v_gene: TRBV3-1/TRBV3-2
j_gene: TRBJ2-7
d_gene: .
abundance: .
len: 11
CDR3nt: TGTGCCAGCAGCCCAGGACAGGAGCAGTACTTC
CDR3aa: CASSPGQEQYF

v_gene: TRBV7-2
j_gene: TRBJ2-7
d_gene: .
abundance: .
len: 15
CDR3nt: TGTGCCAGCAGCTTAACCCCAGGGGCCCCCCAAGAGCAGTACTTC
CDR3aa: CASSLTPGAPQEQYF

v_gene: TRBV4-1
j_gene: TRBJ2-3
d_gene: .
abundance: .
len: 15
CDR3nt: TGCGCCAGCAGCCAGCTACAGACCCGCACAGATACGCAGTATTTT
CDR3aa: CASSQLQTRTDTQYF

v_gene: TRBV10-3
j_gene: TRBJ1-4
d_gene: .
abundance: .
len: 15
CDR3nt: TGTGCCATCAGTGACGGCGGGGGGGCGTTGGAAAAACTGTTTTTT
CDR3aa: CAISDGGGALEKLFF

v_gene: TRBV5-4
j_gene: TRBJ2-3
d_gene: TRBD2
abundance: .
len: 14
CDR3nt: TGTGCCGGTAGCGGGGGCCTTCGCACAGATACGCAGTATTTT
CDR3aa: CAGSGGLRTDTQYF

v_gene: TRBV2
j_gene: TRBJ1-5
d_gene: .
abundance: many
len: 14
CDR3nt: TGTGCCAGCAGTGAAACACAGGTGGCTCAGCCCCAGCATTTT
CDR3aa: CASSETQVAQPQHF

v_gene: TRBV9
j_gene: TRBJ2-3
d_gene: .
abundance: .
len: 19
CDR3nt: TGTGCCAGCAGCGGGTTGGGGACTCGGCAACCGGGGGTAACAGATACGCAGTATTTT
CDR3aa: CASSGLGTRQPGVTDTQYF

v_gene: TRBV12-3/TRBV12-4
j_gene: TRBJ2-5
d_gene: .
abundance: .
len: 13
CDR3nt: TGTGCCAGCAGTTTAAACAGACAAGAGACCCAGTACTTC
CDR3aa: CASSLNRQETQYF

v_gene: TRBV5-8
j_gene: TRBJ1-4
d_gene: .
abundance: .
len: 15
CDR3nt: TGTGCCAGCAGCCGGCGGGGGGCGAGTAATGAAAAACTGTTTTTT
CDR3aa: CASSRRGASNEKLFF

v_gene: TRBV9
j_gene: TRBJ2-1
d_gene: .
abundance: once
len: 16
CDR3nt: TGTGCCAGCAGCGTAGAGGGGCGTAGCTCCTACAATGAGCAGTTCTTC
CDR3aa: CASSVEGRSSYNEQFF

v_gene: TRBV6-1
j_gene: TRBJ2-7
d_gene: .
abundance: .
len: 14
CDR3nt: TGTGCCAGCAGTGAAGCAGCGGAGTTCTACGAGCAGTACTTC
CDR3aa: CASSEAAEFYEQYF

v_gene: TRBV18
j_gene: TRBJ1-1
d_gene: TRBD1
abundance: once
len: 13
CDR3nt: TGTGCCAGCTCAGAAGACAGGGACACTGAAGCTTTCTTT
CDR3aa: CASSEDRDTEAFF

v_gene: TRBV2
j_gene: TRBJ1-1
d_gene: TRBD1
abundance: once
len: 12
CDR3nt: TGTGCCAGCAGCGACAGGGACACTGAAGCTTTCTTT
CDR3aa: CASSDRDTEAFF

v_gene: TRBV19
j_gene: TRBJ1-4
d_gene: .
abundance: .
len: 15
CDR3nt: TGTGCCAGTAGGACAATGGGAGCAACTAATGAAAAACTGTTTTTT
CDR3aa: CASRTMGATNEKLFF

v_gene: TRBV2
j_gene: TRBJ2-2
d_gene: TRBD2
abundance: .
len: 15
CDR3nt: TGTGCCAGCAGCTCGGGACTAGCGGGGACCGGGGAGCTGTTTTTT
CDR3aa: CASSSGLAGTGELFF

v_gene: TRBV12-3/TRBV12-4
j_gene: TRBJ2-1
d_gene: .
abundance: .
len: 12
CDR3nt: TGTGCCAGCAGTTTACAGGGATATGAGCAGTTCTTC
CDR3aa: CASSLQGYEQFF

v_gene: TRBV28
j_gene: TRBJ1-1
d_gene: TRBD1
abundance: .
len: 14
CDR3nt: TGTGCCAGCAGGAAACAGGGGGCTAACACTGAAGCTTTCTTT
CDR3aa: CASRKQGANTEAFF

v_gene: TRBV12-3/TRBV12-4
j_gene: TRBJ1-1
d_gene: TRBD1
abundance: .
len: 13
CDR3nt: TGTGCCAGCAGCCGGACAGGGAAAACTGAAGCTTTCTTT
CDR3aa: CASSRTGKTEAFF

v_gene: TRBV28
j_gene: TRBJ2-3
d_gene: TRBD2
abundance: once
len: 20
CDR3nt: TGTGCCAGCAGTTTACGAACTAGCGGGAGTGGATGGGGACTCGCAGATACGCAGTATTTT
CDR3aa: CASSLRTSGSGWGLADTQYF